A selection of T cell receptor beta chains follows, all from one sample in a study of cytotoxic CD8 clonotypes in ibrutinib-treated CLL. Profiled with immunoSEQ multiplex PCR; TCRdb holds only in-frame clones, not every one. The sample has more than 30,000 clones; 69% are singletons. This material consisted of PBMCs, taken before ibrutinib treatment. These receptors were taken from a human donor with chronic lymphocytic leukemia. Each CDR3 is given with its conserved first and last residue. D genes are given only for firm matches. Only some rows state a clone size, as once, few, many or a class for expanded clones.

J: TRBJ1-2; V: TRBV5-1; size: few; D: TRBD1; DNA: TGCGCCAGCACCTTACAGGGGGACTATGGCTACACCTTC; CDR3: CASTLQGDYGYTF
J: TRBJ2-3; V: TRBV7-6; size: NA; D: NA; DNA: TGTGCCAGCAGCTTATCGACTAAGGTGGATACGCAGTATTTT; CDR3: CASSLSTKVDTQYF
J: TRBJ2-7; V: TRBV10-3; size: NA; D: TRBD1; DNA: TGTGCCATCAGTGACCCGACAGGGTGGGGTTACGAGCAGTACTTC; CDR3: CAISDPTGWGYEQYF
J: TRBJ2-2; V: TRBV27; size: once; D: TRBD2; DNA: TGTGCCAGCAGCAGGCGAGCGGGAGCGAGTTGGGAGCTGTTTTTT; CDR3: CASSRRAGASWELFF
J: TRBJ1-4; V: TRBV19; size: few; D: NA; DNA: TGTGCCAGTAGTAAGGTGGCGCTTTTGGGAGAAAAACTGTTTTTT; CDR3: CASSKVALLGEKLFF
J: TRBJ2-1; V: TRBV14; size: NA; D: TRBD2; DNA: TGTGCCAGCAGCCGTAATCGGATTTCCGGGACTAGCGGGTGGGTCGATGAGCAGTTCTTC; CDR3: CASSRNRISGTSGWVDEQFF
J: TRBJ1-5; V: TRBV7-2; size: NA; D: NA; DNA: TGTGCCAGCAGCTTAGCGGGTCAGCCCCAGCATTTT; CDR3: CASSLAGQPQHF
J: TRBJ2-5; V: TRBV30; size: NA; D: NA; DNA: TGTGCCTGGAGACCGGAAAACCAAGAGACCCAGTACTTC; CDR3: CAWRPENQETQYF
J: TRBJ2-7; V: TRBV27; size: few; D: NA; DNA: TGTGCCAGCAGTTTCGTGGCAGAGGTGTCCTACGAGCAGTACTTC; CDR3: CASSFVAEVSYEQYF
J: TRBJ1-4; V: TRBV5-6; size: NA; D: NA; DNA: TGTGCCAGCAGCTTGTGGCAGAGGGGTGAAAAACTGTTTTTT; CDR3: CASSLWQRGEKLFF